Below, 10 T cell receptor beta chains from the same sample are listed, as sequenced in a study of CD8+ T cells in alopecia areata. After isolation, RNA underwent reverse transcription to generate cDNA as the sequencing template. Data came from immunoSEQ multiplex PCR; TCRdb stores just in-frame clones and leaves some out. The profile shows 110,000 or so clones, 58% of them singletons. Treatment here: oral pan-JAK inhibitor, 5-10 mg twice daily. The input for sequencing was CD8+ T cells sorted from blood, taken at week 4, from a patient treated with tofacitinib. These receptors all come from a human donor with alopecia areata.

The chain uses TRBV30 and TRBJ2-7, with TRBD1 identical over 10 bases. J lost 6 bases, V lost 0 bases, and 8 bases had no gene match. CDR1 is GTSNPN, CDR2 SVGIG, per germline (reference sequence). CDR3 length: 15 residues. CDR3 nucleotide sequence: TGTGCCTGGAGTGTACGGGACAGGGGTTCCAGCGAGCAGTACTTC. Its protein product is CAWSVRDRGSSEQYF.

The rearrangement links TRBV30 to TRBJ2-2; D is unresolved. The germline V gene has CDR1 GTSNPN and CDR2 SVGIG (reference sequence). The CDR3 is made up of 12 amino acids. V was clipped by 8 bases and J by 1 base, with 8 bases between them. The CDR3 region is CAGPGNTGELFF. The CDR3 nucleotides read TGTGCCGGCCCAGGGAACACCGGGGAGCTGTTTTTT.

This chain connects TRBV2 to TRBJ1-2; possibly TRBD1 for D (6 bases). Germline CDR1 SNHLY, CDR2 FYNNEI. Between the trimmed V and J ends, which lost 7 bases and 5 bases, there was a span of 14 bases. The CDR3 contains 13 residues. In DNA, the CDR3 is TGTGCCAGCATTATAACAGGGAGTTATGGCTACACCTTC. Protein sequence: CASIITGSYGYTF. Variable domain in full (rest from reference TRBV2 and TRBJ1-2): EPEVTQTPSHQVTQMGQEVILRCVPISNHLYFYWYRQILGQKVEFLVSFYNNEISEKSEIFDDQFSVERPDGSNFTLKIRSTKLEDSAMYFCASIITGSYGYTFGSGTRLTVV.

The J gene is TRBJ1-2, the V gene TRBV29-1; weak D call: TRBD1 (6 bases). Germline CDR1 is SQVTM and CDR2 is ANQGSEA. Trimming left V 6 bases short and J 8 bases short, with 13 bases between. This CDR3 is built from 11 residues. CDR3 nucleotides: TGCAGCGTGACAGGTTACGACGGCTACACCTTC. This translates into CSVTGYDGYTF.

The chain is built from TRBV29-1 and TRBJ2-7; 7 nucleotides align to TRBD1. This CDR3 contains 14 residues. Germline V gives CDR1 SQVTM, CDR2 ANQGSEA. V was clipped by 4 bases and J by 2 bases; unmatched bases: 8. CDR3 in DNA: TGCAGCGTTGCGGGACAGCTAGGTGCCTACGAGCAGTACTTC. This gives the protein CSVAGQLGAYEQYF.

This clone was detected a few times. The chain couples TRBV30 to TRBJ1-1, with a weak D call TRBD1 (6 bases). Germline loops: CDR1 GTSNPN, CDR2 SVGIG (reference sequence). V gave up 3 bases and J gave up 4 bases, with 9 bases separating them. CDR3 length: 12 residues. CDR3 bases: TGTGCCTGGAGGGGGACATTCACTGAAGCTTTCTTT. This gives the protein CAWRGTFTEAFF. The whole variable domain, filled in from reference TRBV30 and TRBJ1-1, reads SQTIHQWPATLVQPVGSPLSLECTVEGTSNPNLYWYRQAAGRGLQLLFYSVGIGQISSEVPQNLSASRPQDRQFILSSKKLLLSDSGFYLCAWRGTFTEAFFGQGTRLTVV.

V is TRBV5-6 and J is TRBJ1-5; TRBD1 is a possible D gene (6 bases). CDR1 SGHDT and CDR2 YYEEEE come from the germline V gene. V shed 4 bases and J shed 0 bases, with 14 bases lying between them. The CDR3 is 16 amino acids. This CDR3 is CASSRWTAYSNQPQHF. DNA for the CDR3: TGTGCCAGCAGCAGATGGACAGCTTATAGCAATCAGCCCCAGCATTTT.

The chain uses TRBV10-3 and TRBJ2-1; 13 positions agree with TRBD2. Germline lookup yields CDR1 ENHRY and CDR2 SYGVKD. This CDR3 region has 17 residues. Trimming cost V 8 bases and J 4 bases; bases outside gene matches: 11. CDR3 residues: CAIQNGETSGGYNEQFF. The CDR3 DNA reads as TGTGCCATCCAAAACGGGGAGACTAGCGGGGGGTACAATGAGCAGTTCTTC.

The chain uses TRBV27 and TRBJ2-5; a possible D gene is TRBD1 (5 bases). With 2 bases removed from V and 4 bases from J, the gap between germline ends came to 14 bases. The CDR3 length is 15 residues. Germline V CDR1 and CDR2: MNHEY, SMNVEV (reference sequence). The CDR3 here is CASSLTGRAGETQYF. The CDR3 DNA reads TGTGCCAGCAGTTTAACGGGCAGGGCTGGAGAGACCCAGTACTTC.

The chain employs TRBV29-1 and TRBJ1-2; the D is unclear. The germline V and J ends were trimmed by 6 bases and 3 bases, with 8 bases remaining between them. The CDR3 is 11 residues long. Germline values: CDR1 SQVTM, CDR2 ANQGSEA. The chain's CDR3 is CSVPSYYGYTF. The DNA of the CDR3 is TGCAGCGTCCCCTCCTACTATGGCTACACCTTC. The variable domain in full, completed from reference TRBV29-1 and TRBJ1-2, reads SAVISQKPSRDICQRGTSLTIQCQVDSQVTMMFWYRQQPGQSLTLIATANQGSEATYESGFVIDKFPISRPNLTFSTLTVSNMSPEDSSIYLCSVPSYYGYTFGSGTRLTVV.